Listed below are T cell receptor beta chains from one sample, sequenced in a study of response to subunit inactivated influenza vaccine. TCRdb re-derived calls from the RT-PCR reads in MiXCR, one entry per CDR3 protein. This table holds roughly 170,000 distinct CDR3 sequences, about 9.3% found once. Sequencing used non-naive T cells sorted from PBMCs, obtained on the day of vaccination. These receptors were taken from a man aged 50 or older who received an inactivated influenza vaccine. Both conserved end residues are part of each CDR3. A D gene is named only where the DNA matches it firmly. The listing skips clone size in some rows; elsewhere it reads once, few, many or a size class.

>14|.|TRBJ1-6|few|TRBV6-5
TGTGCCAGCAGTTATACAGGGACGGATTCACCCCTCCACTTT
CASSYTGTDSPLHF
>17|TRBD2|TRBJ2-3|.|TRBV6-5
TGTGCCAGCAGTTACTCAGCGGGGGGCCTTAGGGAAGATACGCAGTATTTT
CASSYSAGGLREDTQYF
>13|.|TRBJ2-7|.|TRBV7-9
TGTGCCAGCAGCCCCTCCCTCGGGCGGGCCCAGTACTTC
CASSPSLGRAQYF
>12|.|TRBJ2-5|few|TRBV28
TGTGCCAGCAGTTTTGGGGACGAGACCCAGTACTTC
CASSFGDETQYF
>15|.|TRBJ2-5|.|TRBV14
TGTGCCAGCAGCCAAGGCTTCGGGGTCAGGGAGACCCAGTACTTC
CASSQGFGVRETQYF
>14|TRBD1|TRBJ1-1|few|TRBV12-3/TRBV12-4
TGTGCCAGCAGTAAGCACACAGGGGTGGCAGAAGCTTTCTTT
CASSKHTGVAEAFF
>12|.|TRBJ1-2|many|TRBV20-1
TGCAGTGCTAGAGGAACCAACTATGGCTACACCTTC
CSARGTNYGYTF
>18|TRBD2|TRBJ2-3|many|TRBV11-1
TGTGCCAGCAGCTTACCCCCCCGACTAGCGGGGCGCACAGATACGCAGTATTTT
CASSLPPRLAGRTDTQYF
>13|TRBD2|TRBJ2-7|.|TRBV20-1
TGCAGTGCTAGTGCCCTAGCGGGGTACGAGCAGTACTTC
CSASALAGYEQYF
>16|TRBD1|TRBJ2-7|.|TRBV7-2
TGTGCCAGCAGCTTAGCGCTGGGACAGGGTAAATCCGAGCAGTACTTC
CASSLALGQGKSEQYF
>13|.|TRBJ2-1|few|TRBV10-3
TGTGCCATCTTTGCGGGGAGCTACAATGAGCAGTTCTTC
CAIFAGSYNEQFF
>17|TRBD1|TRBJ2-1|few|TRBV30
TGTGCCTGGACCAGGGACAGGGGATTTGTCCCCTACAATGAGCAGTTCTTC
CAWTRDRGFVPYNEQFF
>14|TRBD2|TRBJ2-1|.|TRBV28
TGTGCCAGCAGTCCACTAGCGGGGGTTGATGAGCAGTTCTTC
CASSPLAGVDEQFF
>13|.|TRBJ2-7|many|TRBV11-2
TGTGCCAGCAGCTTAGATGACAGCTACGAGCAGTACTTC
CASSLDDSYEQYF